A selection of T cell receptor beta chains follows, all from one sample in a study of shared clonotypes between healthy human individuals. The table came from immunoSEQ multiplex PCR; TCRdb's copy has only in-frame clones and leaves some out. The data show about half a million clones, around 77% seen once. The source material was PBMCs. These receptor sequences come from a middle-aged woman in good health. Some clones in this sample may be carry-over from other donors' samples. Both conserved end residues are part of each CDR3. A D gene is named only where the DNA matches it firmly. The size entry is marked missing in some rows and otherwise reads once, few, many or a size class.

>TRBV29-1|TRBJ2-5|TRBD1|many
TGCAGCGTTACGACAGGGTCTCCAGAGACCCAGTACTTC
CSVTTGSPETQYF
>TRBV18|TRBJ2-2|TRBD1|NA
TGTGCCAGCTCACCACGGACAGGGGGCCGCACCGGGGAGCTGTTTTTT
CASSPRTGGRTGELFF
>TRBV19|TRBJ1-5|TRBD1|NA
TGTGCCAGTAGTGCTGGACAGGGGATACAGCCCCAGCATTTT
CASSAGQGIQPQHF
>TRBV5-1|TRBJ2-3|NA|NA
TGCGCCAGCAGCGAACCTTCGGCAGATACGCAGTATTTT
CASSEPSADTQYF
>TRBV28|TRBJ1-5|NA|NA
TGTGCCAGCAAGCGGCCAAATGGCAATCAGCCCCAGCATTTT
CASKRPNGNQPQHF
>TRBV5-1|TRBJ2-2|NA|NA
TGCGCCAGCAGCTTGAACGCCGTAGTAAACACCGGGGAGCTGTTTTTT
CASSLNAVVNTGELFF
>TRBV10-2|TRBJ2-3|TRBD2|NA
TGCGCCAGCAGTGATATAGCGGGAGGGCCATATACGCAGTATTTT
CASSDIAGGPYTQYF
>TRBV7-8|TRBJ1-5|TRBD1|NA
TGTGCCAGCAGCTTAACAGGGGGCTATCAGCCCCAGCATTTT
CASSLTGGYQPQHF
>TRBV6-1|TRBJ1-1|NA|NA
TGTGCCAGCAGGGCTTTGGGGAGGAACACTGAAGCTTTCTTT
CASRALGRNTEAFF
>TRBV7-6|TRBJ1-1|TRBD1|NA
TGTGCCAGCAGCCGACGGACAGGGAACACTGAAGCTTTCTTT
CASSRRTGNTEAFF
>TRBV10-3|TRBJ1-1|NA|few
TGTGCCATCAGTGAGAGGCCAGGGAGGAACACTGAAGCTTTCTTT
CAISERPGRNTEAFF
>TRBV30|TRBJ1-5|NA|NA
TGTGCCTGGAGTGTCGGGGCCAATCAGCCCCAGCATTTT
CAWSVGANQPQHF
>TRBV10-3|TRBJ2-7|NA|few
TGTGCCACCTCGGAGAGCTACGAGCAGTACTTC
CATSESYEQYF
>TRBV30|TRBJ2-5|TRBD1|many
TGTGCCTGGAGGGACAGGGGGGGCTTGAAGACCCAGTACTTC
CAWRDRGGLKTQYF
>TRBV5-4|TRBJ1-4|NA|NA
TGTGCCAGCAGCTTGAAAGAGACTAATGAAAAACTGTTTTTT
CASSLKETNEKLFF
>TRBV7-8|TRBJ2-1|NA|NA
TGTGCCAGCAGCCGGAGTATGCATGAGCAGTTCTTC
CASSRSMHEQFF
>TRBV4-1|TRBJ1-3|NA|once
TGCGCCAGCAGCCAAGATCGGGACATAGGAAACACCATATATTTT
CASSQDRDIGNTIYF